A single T cell receptor beta chain is shown here with its context. This specimen comes from a study of beta chain features in type 1 diabetes. Isolated RNA was reverse transcribed in full, so expressed TCRB transcripts were sequenced. Assay used: immunoSEQ multiplex PCR; TCRdb lists only in-frame clones, some missing. The sample lists approximately 120,000 clones, about two fifths occurring once. This CDR3 is 15 amino acids long. Per the germline V gene, CDR1 is SGHTA and CDR2 is FQGTGA. The V gene lost 2 bases and the J gene lost 2 bases, with 13 bases spanning the gap. The clonotype comes from a woman under 30 in good health. The rearrangement uses TRBV7-3 and TRBJ2-7; D possibly corresponds to TRBD1 (6 bases). Sample: stem cell memory CD4+ T cells from blood. In DNA, the CDR3 is TGTGCCAGCAGCTTAGGCTCCGGGACACCCTACGAGCAGTACTTC. It codes for CASSLGSGTPYEQYF.